What follows are 23 T cell receptor beta chains derived from one specimen sequenced in a study of T-cell reconstitution after alpha-beta-depleted transplantation in children. The TCRbeta library was prepared with unique molecular identifiers. TCRdb re-derived calls from the PCR reads in MiXCR, one entry per CDR3 protein. The profile shows more than 90,000 distinct CDR3 sequences, roughly 8.8% of them singletons. The sample was PBMCs from the stem cell graft donor, taken from the stem cell graft. These receptor sequences come from a human donor who donated a stem cell graft to a child with congenital amegakaryocytic thrombocytopenia.

This clonotype was observed at least ten times. CDR3 loop: CSVEREGSGADTQYF. CDR3 coding DNA: TGCAGCGTTGAGCGGGAGGGAAGTGGCGCAGATACGCAGTATTTT. The chain recombines TRBV29-1 with TRBJ2-3; TRBD2 agrees at 9 bases. Germline CDR1 and CDR2: SQVTM and ANQGSEA. The CDR3 has 15 residues. V lost 3 bases to trimming and J lost 4 bases; unmatched junction nucleotides: 8.

Concerning this clonotype itself: A read error is possible here, since a much larger clone lies one base away. This sequence joins TRBV24-1 and TRBJ2-5, with D possibly being TRBD1 (7 bases). V dropped 2 bases and J dropped 5 bases, with 20 bases sitting between them. From germline, CDR1 is KGHDR and CDR2 SFDVKD. CDR3 size: 17 residues. The CDR3 DNA reads TGTGCCACCAGTGATTGGGGACAGCTGGAGGGCCTGGAGACCCAGTACTTC. It encodes CATSDWGQLEGLETQYF.

In its sample, this clonotype was seen many times. The genes are TRBV7-9 and TRBJ2-1; tentatively, D is TRBD2 (5 bases). V gave up 1 base and J gave up 1 base, with 17 bases separating them. The CDR3 runs to 18 residues. CDR1 SEHNR and CDR2 FQNEAQ come from the germline V gene (reference sequence). The DNA for the CDR3 is TGTGCCAGCAGCTTAGAAGTTTACAGCGGCAGATCCTACAATGAGCAGTTCTTC. This codes for CASSLEVYSGRSYNEQFF.

The sample holds many counts of this clonotype. The rearrangement links TRBV7-2 to TRBJ2-7; 8 bases fit TRBD2. The junction had 12 bases not matched to a gene; V was cut back by 1 base and J by 7 bases. The germline gives CDR1 SGHTA, CDR2 FQGNSA. This CDR3 has 16 amino acids. The CDR3 protein is CASSLDGVREAGEQYF. In nucleotides, the CDR3 is TGTGCCAGCAGCTTAGACGGGGTGCGGGAGGCTGGAGAGCAGTACTTC.

This clonotype appeared many times. The J gene is TRBJ2-5, the V gene TRBV20-1; D might be TRBD1 (5 bases). V was pared by 6 bases and J by 4 bases, with 21 bases between. Germline CDR1 reads DFQATT; CDR2 reads SNEGSKA (reference sequence). The CDR3 runs 15 residues. CDR3 sequence: CSAILVGRGSETQYF. CDR3 in DNA: TGCAGTGCCATCCTCGTGGGTAGGGGTTCAGAGACCCAGTACTTC.

This clonotype was picked up many times. The chain joins TRBV20-1 to TRBJ2-4; no firm D call. In germline, CDR1 is DFQATT, CDR2 SNEGSKA (reference sequence). The ends were cut back, 7 bases at V and 0 bases at J, with 10 bases in the middle. The CDR3 has 13 amino acids. The CDR3 sequence: CSGDELAKNIQYF. CDR3 DNA sequence: TGCAGTGGCGATGAGTTAGCCAAAAACATTCAGTACTTC.

V usage is TRBV3-1 and J usage is TRBJ2-2; D possibly matches TRBD1 or TRBD2 (6 bases each). Germline CDR1 and CDR2: LGHDT and YNNKEL (reference sequence). The V gene lost 1 base and the J gene lost 4 bases, with 10 bases spanning the gap. The CDR3 consists of 15 residues. The CDR3 DNA reads TGTGCCAGCAGCCAAGGGGGGGCGGGCACCGGGGAGCTGTTTTTT. Encoded protein: CASSQGGAGTGELFF.

There are many counts of this clonotype. The chain uses TRBV3-1 and TRBJ2-1, with D possibly TRBD2 on 6 matching bases. CDR3 length: 15 residues. V was shortened by 4 bases and J by 9 bases, with 19 bases between the two germline ends. CDR1 LGHDT and CDR2 YNNKEL come from the germline V gene (reference sequence). The CDR3 reads CASSPRPGEVGEQFF. DNA for the CDR3: TGTGCCAGCAGCCCCCGGCCGGGGGAGGTGGGTGAGCAGTTCTTC.

The table lists this clonotype with many counts. The chain has TRBV5-1 and TRBJ1-2; D ambiguous. Deletions cut 0 bases from V and 2 bases from J, with 5 bases between. The CDR3 is made up of 13 amino acids. Germline V lookup: CDR1 SGHRS, CDR2 YFSETQ. The CDR3 region is CASSLAPNYGYTF. CDR3 bases: TGCGCCAGCAGCTTGGCCCCGAACTATGGCTACACCTTC.

This clonotype has ten or more counts. The gene calls are TRBV12-3 or TRBV12-4 and TRBJ2-1; the D is unclear. This CDR3 contains 13 residues. Trimming took off 3 bases at V and 6 bases at J, with 9 bases between the two ends. In nucleotides, the CDR3 is TGTGCCAGCAGTTTTAGGGTCATCAATGAGCAGTTCTTC. Residues: CASSFRVINEQFF.

This sequence joins TRBV29-1 and TRBJ1-3; D is uncertain. Per germline, CDR1 SQVTM and CDR2 ANQGSEA. This CDR3 is built from 12 residues. Deletions cut 6 bases from V and 4 bases from J, with 10 bases between. As DNA, the CDR3 is TGCAGCGTAAGGACGCCGGGAAACACCATATATTTT. This codes for CSVRTPGNTIYF.

This clonotype was found many times. V usage is TRBV24-1 and J usage is TRBJ2-5; 11 nucleotides match TRBD1. Trimming cost V 3 bases and J 4 bases; bases outside gene matches: 3. The CDR3 loop spans 15 amino acids. Germline values: CDR1 KGHDR, CDR2 SFDVKD. The CDR3 DNA follows: TGTGCCACCAGTGATGGGGACAGGGGGGGAGAGACCCAGTACTTC. Translation: CATSDGDRGGETQYF.

This clonotype was seen at least ten times. J is TRBJ2-2 and V is TRBV30; perhaps D is TRBD1 or TRBD2 (5 bases each). The V end lost 0 bases, the J end lost 0 bases, and 11 bases lay between the germline ends. Germline CDR1 is GTSNPN and CDR2 is SVGIG (reference sequence). The CDR3 totals 16 residues. CDR3 sequence reads: CAWSVLGGANTGELFF. The CDR3 DNA follows: TGTGCCTGGAGTGTACTTGGGGGTGCGAACACCGGGGAGCTGTTTTTT. The full variable domain, in which reference TRBV30 and TRBJ2-2 provide the parts outside the CDR3, is SQTIHQWPATLVQPVGSPLSLECTVEGTSNPNLYWYRQAAGRGLQLLFYSVGIGQISSEVPQNLSASRPQDRQFILSSKKLLLSDSGFYLCAWSVLGGANTGELFFGEGSRLTVL.

This clonotype was recorded many times. This chain joins TRBV5-1 and TRBJ2-2; D is uncertain. CDR1 SGHRS and CDR2 YFSETQ come from the germline V gene. This CDR3 region has 14 residues. Trimming took 0 bases from V and 12 from J, leaving 15 bases between them. Here the CDR3 DNA reads TGCGCCAGCAGCTTGGGGACCACCATAGAGAAGCTGTTTTTT. This sequence encodes CASSLGTTIEKLFF.

This clonotype was observed many times. The chain uses TRBV10-3 and TRBJ2-7; TRBD1 aligns across 8 bases. J lost 4 bases, V lost 6 bases, and 8 bases had no gene match. CDR1 ENHRY and CDR2 SYGVKD come from the germline V gene. The CDR3 runs 14 residues. CDR3 DNA: TGTGCCATCAGGCAAACAGGGGGTCAATACGAGCAGTACTTC. Residues: CAIRQTGGQYEQYF.

This clonotype has at least ten counts. The CDR3 loop reads CASSPRHRGGYGYTF. For the CDR3, the DNA is TGTGCCAGCTCACCCCGTCACAGGGGCGGATATGGCTACACCTTC. This chain links TRBV18 with TRBJ1-2, with TRBD1 matching over 7 bases. Germline V gives CDR1 KGHSH, CDR2 LQKENI. CDR3 length equals 15 residues. The V segment lost 3 bases and the J segment 5 bases; nucleotides outside the gene matches: 9.

This clonotype was counted at least ten times. This chain joins TRBV20-1 and TRBJ1-1, with a possible D match to TRBD1 (6 bases). Germline loops: CDR1 DFQATT, CDR2 SNEGSKA (reference sequence). The CDR3 is 19 amino acids. The V gene lost 0 bases and the J gene lost 4 bases, with 27 bases spanning the gap. CDR3 DNA: TGCAGTGCTAGAGAGGGGTCAGGGGCTTTAAGTTCCTACCCCACTGAAGCTTTCTTT. As protein: CSAREGSGALSSYPTEAFF.

This clonotype was seen at least ten times. This chain joins TRBV7-2 and TRBJ2-3; 7 bases are shared with TRBD1. The V gene end was trimmed by 5 bases and the J gene end by 6 bases; junction bases not matched to a gene: 5. This CDR3 region has 13 residues. CDR1 SGHTA and CDR2 FQGNSA come from the germline V gene. The CDR3 DNA sequence: TGTGCCAGCAGCACACTACAGGGGGATACGCAGTATTTT. This gives the protein CASSTLQGDTQYF.

This clonotype was counted at least ten times. The gene calls are TRBV20-1 and TRBJ2-3, with D tentatively TRBD1 (6 bases). Trimming left V 6 bases short and J 8 bases short, with 15 bases between. CDR1 and CDR2 (germline): DFQATT, SNEGSKA (reference sequence). The CDR3 length is 12 residues. The chain's CDR3 is CSARDKAATQYF. CDR3 nucleotide sequence: TGCAGTGCCCGGGACAAAGCAGCTACGCAGTATTTT.

The chain joins TRBV12-3 or TRBV12-4 to TRBJ2-7; the match to TRBD2 covers 10 bases. CDR3 length: 17 residues. The J segment lost 0 bases and the V segment lost 0 bases, leaving 5 bases of the junction unmatched. CDR3 in amino acids: CASSLALGLAASYEQYF. Written as DNA, the CDR3 is TGTGCCAGCAGTTTAGCTCTCGGACTAGCGGCCTCCTACGAGCAGTACTTC.

In its sample, this clonotype was seen many times. This chain connects TRBV28 to TRBJ2-3; weak D call: TRBD1 (6 bases). The CDR3 has 15 amino acids. Germline CDR1 is MDHEN and CDR2 is SYDVKM. V shed 3 bases and J shed 1 base, with 11 bases lying between them. CDR3 in amino acids: CASSLQGMGTDTQYF. CDR3 nucleotide sequence: TGTGCCAGCAGTTTGCAGGGGATGGGCACAGATACGCAGTATTTT.

Many counts were recorded for this clonotype. The chain is built from TRBV7-9 and TRBJ2-5; D gene ambiguous. V dropped 4 bases and J dropped 1 base, with 16 bases sitting between them. The CDR3 is 16 amino acids. Looked up from germline, CDR1 is SEHNR and CDR2 is FQNEAQ (reference sequence). The CDR3, as DNA: TGTGCCAGCAGCTCCGCCAATAGTCCGGGCCAAGAGACCCAGTACTTC. It translates to CASSSANSPGQETQYF.

This chain connects TRBV28 to TRBJ2-5; 7 bases map to TRBD2. The CDR3 is made up of 16 amino acids. Per the germline V gene, CDR1 is MDHEN and CDR2 is SYDVKM. The junction had 12 bases not matched to a gene; V was cut back by 5 bases and J by 3 bases. The CDR3 sequence is CASSPVPWGGEETQYF. DNA for the CDR3: TGTGCCAGCAGTCCTGTGCCTTGGGGAGGGGAAGAGACCCAGTACTTC.